This TCR beta chain comes out of a study of blood T cell repertoires in COVID-19. Study overall: The cDNA or gDNA used as material had been derived from T cells, B-cell-depleted T cells, or PBMCs.

Source study methods: It was from reference gene primer amplification that nucleated cell counts were estimated. The data were produced by immunoSEQ multiplex PCR, yet TCRdb's version contains in-frame clones alone and is incomplete. V and J calls and clone size are those listed in that table; D and trimming were worked out from the DNA. The table shows approximately 97,000 clones, with about nine tenths occurring only once. This clone was counted a single time. Trimming shortened V by 5 bases and J by 2 bases, and 10 bases separated the two germline ends. The CDR3 length is 14 residues. Germline V gene data show CDR1 as PRHDT and CDR2 as FYEKMQ (reference sequence).

The sequencing input was peripheral blood. V usage is TRBV13 and J usage is TRBJ2-1, with D tentatively TRBD1 (6 bases). The source is a man in his sixties with acute or convalescent COVID-19. The CDR3 bases are TGTGCCAGCAGCCGTCGACAGGCCTACAATGAGCAGTTCTTC. Translation: CASSRRQAYNEQFF.